Listed below are T cell receptor beta chains from one sample, sequenced in a study of control samples from healthy donors and cancer patients. Only in-frame clones appear in the TCRdb table, and some are missing; sequencing was by immunoSEQ multiplex PCR. Of under 200,000 clones listed, approximately 94% are singletons. Sequencing used PBMCs. Every receptor here comes from a man between 60 and 75 years old with colorectal cancer. Each CDR3 is given with its conserved first and last residue. The order of the fields is V gene, D gene, clone size, J gene, CDR3 DNA, CDR3 protein. The D gene is left open where the match is weak. Some rows mark clone size as missing; the rest say once, few, many or name a class of expanded clone.

V gene: TRBV7-7
D gene: .
clone size: .
J gene: TRBJ1-4
CDR3 DNA: TGTGCCAGCAGCTTGGGGACTAATGAAAAACTGTTTTTT
CDR3 protein: CASSLGTNEKLFF

V gene: TRBV5-4
D gene: .
clone size: .
J gene: TRBJ1-3
CDR3 DNA: TGTGCCAGCAGCTTAGCGCAGTCCTCTGGAAACACCATATATTTT
CDR3 protein: CASSLAQSSGNTIYF

V gene: TRBV4-3
D gene: .
clone size: .
J gene: TRBJ1-2
CDR3 DNA: TGCGCCAGCAGCCAAGGCATGACCGGGGCATCCAACTATGGCTACACCTTC
CDR3 protein: CASSQGMTGASNYGYTF

V gene: TRBV5-1
D gene: .
clone size: .
J gene: TRBJ1-1
CDR3 DNA: TGCGCCAGCAGCTTGGGCCCCAGGGACACTGAAGCTTTCTTT
CDR3 protein: CASSLGPRDTEAFF

V gene: TRBV5-1
D gene: TRBD2
clone size: .
J gene: TRBJ2-3
CDR3 DNA: TGCGCCAGCAGCCTGACTAGCGGGGGTTATACCACAGATACGCAGTATTTT
CDR3 protein: CASSLTSGGYTTDTQYF

V gene: TRBV4-2
D gene: .
clone size: .
J gene: TRBJ1-4
CDR3 DNA: TGTGCCAGCAGTCCAAATCCGGGGGACTTGAGTGAAAAACTGTTTTTT
CDR3 protein: CASSPNPGDLSEKLFF

V gene: TRBV3-1/TRBV3-2
D gene: TRBD1
clone size: .
J gene: TRBJ2-2
CDR3 DNA: TGTGCCAGCAGCCAAGGCCTGGGACAGGGGGCCGAGACCGGGGAGCTGTTTTTT
CDR3 protein: CASSQGLGQGAETGELFF

V gene: TRBV4-2
D gene: TRBD2
clone size: .
J gene: TRBJ2-1
CDR3 DNA: TGTGCCAGCAGCCAAGAGCCGGGGGGAAGATATGAGCAGTTCTTC
CDR3 protein: CASSQEPGGRYEQFF

V gene: TRBV29-1
D gene: .
clone size: once
J gene: TRBJ2-1
CDR3 DNA: TGCAGCGCCGCGGTGGGGGCCCAATTTGGGAATGAGCAGTTCTTC
CDR3 protein: CSAAVGAQFGNEQFF

V gene: TRBV30
D gene: .
clone size: .
J gene: TRBJ1-1
CDR3 DNA: TGTGCCTGGAGTAAACCCGACAGGAACACTGAAGCTTTCTTT
CDR3 protein: CAWSKPDRNTEAFF

V gene: TRBV6-5
D gene: .
clone size: .
J gene: TRBJ1-1
CDR3 DNA: TGTGCCAGCAGTCTCAGAGAGAACACTGAAGCTTTCTTT
CDR3 protein: CASSLRENTEAFF

V gene: TRBV5-6
D gene: .
clone size: .
J gene: TRBJ1-1
CDR3 DNA: TGTGCCAGCAGGTTAACAGGAGGGAACACTGAAGCTTTCTTT
CDR3 protein: CASRLTGGNTEAFF

V gene: TRBV5-6
D gene: TRBD2
clone size: .
J gene: TRBJ2-7
CDR3 DNA: TGTGCCAGCTCAGTCGGGGGGACTGGCTACGAGCAGTACTTC
CDR3 protein: CASSVGGTGYEQYF

V gene: TRBV4-1
D gene: TRBD1
clone size: few
J gene: TRBJ1-6
CDR3 DNA: TGCGCCAGCGGTAAGGACAGGGACTCACCCCTCCACTTT
CDR3 protein: CASGKDRDSPLHF

V gene: TRBV7-9
D gene: TRBD2
clone size: once
J gene: TRBJ2-7
CDR3 DNA: TGTGCCAGCAGTTTCCGGGGGGACGAGCAGTACTTC
CDR3 protein: CASSFRGDEQYF

V gene: TRBV5-1
D gene: .
clone size: .
J gene: TRBJ1-2
CDR3 DNA: TGCGCCAGCAGCTCTAGCTCGCCCTATGGCTACACCTTC
CDR3 protein: CASSSSSPYGYTF

V gene: TRBV7-2
D gene: TRBD1
clone size: .
J gene: TRBJ2-7
CDR3 DNA: TGTGCCAGCAGCCCCAGCGGACAGGCCGCCTACGAGCAGTACTTC
CDR3 protein: CASSPSGQAAYEQYF

V gene: TRBV7-9
D gene: TRBD1
clone size: .
J gene: TRBJ2-7
CDR3 DNA: TGTGCCAGCAGCCCCCGGACAGGGTCTTTGCGAGAGCAGTACTTC
CDR3 protein: CASSPRTGSLREQYF

V gene: TRBV5-6
D gene: .
clone size: .
J gene: TRBJ2-3
CDR3 DNA: TGTGCCAGCAGCTTGGGACTTAGCACAGATACGCAGTATTTT
CDR3 protein: CASSLGLSTDTQYF

V gene: TRBV19
D gene: .
clone size: .
J gene: TRBJ2-7
CDR3 DNA: TGTGCCAGTAGTAGGGGACTGGGAAGCTCCTACGAGCAGTACTTC
CDR3 protein: CASSRGLGSSYEQYF

V gene: TRBV11-3
D gene: TRBD2
clone size: .
J gene: TRBJ2-3
CDR3 DNA: TGTGCCAGCAGCTACGGACTAGCCAAGGGGGTGGGGACAGATACGCAGTATTTT
CDR3 protein: CASSYGLAKGVGTDTQYF

V gene: TRBV12-3/TRBV12-4
D gene: .
clone size: .
J gene: TRBJ2-5
CDR3 DNA: TGTGCCAGCACCACCAGGGGAGAGACCCAGTACTTC
CDR3 protein: CASTTRGETQYF